The 32 T cell receptor beta chains below were found in one sample sequenced in a study of blood T cell repertoires in COVID-19. Assay: immunoSEQ multiplex PCR; the TCRdb copy retains only in-frame clones and omits some. The repertoire holds about 170,000 clones, with approximately 82% as singletons. Sequenced material: peripheral blood. The receptors stem from a woman in her forties with COVID-19, enrolled during active disease.

V gene TRBV6-5 combines with J gene TRBJ2-5; D not resolved. From germline, CDR1 is MNHEY and CDR2 SVGAGI. Deletions cut 6 bases from V and 7 bases from J, with 9 bases between. CDR3 length equals 11 residues. The CDR3 protein is CASSSPGTQYF. CDR3 in DNA: TGTGCCAGCAGCTCCCCAGGGACCCAGTACTTC.

This clone appeared once. The chain is built from TRBV2 and TRBJ1-1; TRBD1 agrees at 8 bases. After removal of 6 bases from V and 6 bases from J, the junction contained 9 bases not matched to a gene. Germline values: CDR1 SNHLY, CDR2 FYNNEI. This CDR3 has 14 residues. This CDR3 reads CASSRDRRSPEAFF. The DNA for the CDR3 is TGTGCCAGCAGCCGGGACAGGAGATCCCCTGAAGCTTTCTTT.

The chain carries TRBV7-6 and TRBJ2-3, with 9 positions matching TRBD2. Germline V gene data show CDR1 as SGHVS and CDR2 as FNYEAQ. The ends lost 1 base at V and 3 bases at J; junction bases unmatched: 2. The CDR3 length is 15 residues. DNA of the CDR3: TGTGCCAGCAGCTTAGGGACTAGCGAGACAGATACGCAGTATTTT. It encodes CASSLGTSETDTQYF.

The chain is built from TRBV4-1 and TRBJ1-4, with 7 positions matching TRBD1. The trim removed 3 bases at V and 8 bases at J, leaving 9 bases unmatched. Germline assignment: CDR1 MGHRA and CDR2 YSYEKL. The CDR3 consists of 15 residues. The CDR3 sequence is CASSHAQGVDEKLFF. Here the CDR3 DNA reads TGCGCCAGCAGCCACGCCCAGGGGGTAGACGAAAAACTGTTTTTT.

The rearrangement links TRBV7-2 to TRBJ1-2; D remains unclear. Germline V gene sequence: CDR1 SGHTA, CDR2 FQGNSA. The CDR3 is 13 residues long. Trimming cost V 5 bases and J 4 bases, with 11 bases left between them. CDR3 nucleotides: TGTGCCAGCAGCCTGCAGATCTCCTATGGCTACACCTTC. Its translation: CASSLQISYGYTF.

V usage is TRBV3-1 (or the pseudogene TRBV3-2) and J usage is TRBJ1-2; weak D call: TRBD1 (5 bases). The CDR3 length is 11 residues. V lost 8 bases and J 4 bases, leaving 8 bases between the germline ends. CDR1 LGHDT and CDR2 YNNKEL come from the germline V gene (reference sequence). CDR3 sequence: CASGGLYGYTF. CDR3 nucleotides: TGTGCCAGCGGGGGACTCTATGGCTACACCTTC.

The rearrangement links TRBV5-1 to TRBJ1-1; no definite D call. This CDR3 is built from 17 residues. CDR1 is SGHRS and CDR2 is YFSETQ in the germline V gene. V was shortened by 1 base and J by 2 bases, with 18 bases between the two germline ends. In nucleotides, the CDR3 is TGCGCCAGCAGCTTGCTAACGTTGGCGGCAGCTAACACTGAAGCTTTCTTT. It translates to CASSLLTLAAANTEAFF.

This clone was picked up one time. The rearrangement uses TRBV19 and TRBJ2-1; D not certain. Trimming shortened V by 1 base and J by 4 bases, and 8 bases separated the two germline ends. The length of the CDR3 is 14 residues. CDR1 and CDR2 (germline): LNHDA, SQIVND (reference sequence). This chain's CDR3 is CASSIGADYNEQFF. Written as DNA, the CDR3 is TGTGCCAGTAGTATAGGCGCGGATTACAATGAGCAGTTCTTC.

The CDR3 DNA reads TGTGCCAGCAGCCAAGACCCCCGTTCACCCCTCCACTTT. Its protein product is CASSQDPRSPLHF. The chain recombines TRBV14 with TRBJ1-6; D gene ambiguous. The CDR3 consists of 13 residues. Germline V gene data show CDR1 as SGHDN and CDR2 as FVKESK. Trimming cost V 0 bases and J 9 bases, with 6 bases left between them.

The CDR3: CASSSILAGSNTGELFF. CDR3 sequence (DNA): TGTGCCAGCAGCTCAATTCTAGCGGGTTCGAACACCGGGGAGCTGTTTTTT. The V gene is TRBV7-6, the J gene TRBJ2-2; 8 bases are shared with TRBD2. There are 17 residues in the CDR3. V trimming: 4 bases; J trimming: 0 bases; junction bases outside the gene matches: 7. CDR1 is SGHVS, CDR2 FNYEAQ, per germline.

Only a few counts were recorded for this clone. This chain joins TRBV21-1 and TRBJ2-1; the table assigns TRBD2, which was not confirmed against the DNA. TRBV21-1 constitutes a pseudogene. The CDR3 totals 16 residues. The CDR3: CARLAGGSPTWGEQFF. The CDR3 DNA follows: TGTGCCAGACTAGCGGGAGGTAGCCCTACATGGGGAGAGCAGTTCTTC.

This clone was detected only once. Mismatch with germline at one junction end may stem from a read error. V is TRBV20-1 and J is TRBJ1-6; TRBD1 aligns across 8 bases. CDR1 and CDR2 from the germline V gene are DFQATT and SNEGSKA (reference sequence). There are 12 residues in the CDR3. The CDR3 reads CSASHQGASRYF. The CDR3 bases are TGCAGTGCTAGTCATCAGGGGGCTTCCCGCTACTTT.

The chain links TRBV11-2 to TRBJ2-2, with D uncertain. Per germline, CDR1 SGHAT and CDR2 FQNNGV. V lost 2 bases and J lost 6, with 7 bases in between. This CDR3 spans 13 amino acids. The chain's CDR3 is CASSLMAPGELFF. The CDR3 region has the DNA TGTGCCAGCAGCTTAATGGCCCCCGGGGAGCTGTTTTTT. Full variable domain (missing parts from reference TRBV11-2 and TRBJ2-2): EAGVAQSPRYKIIEKRQSVAFWCNPISGHATLYWYQQILGQGPKLLIQFQNNGVVDDSQLPKDRFSAERLKGVDSTLKIQPAKLEDSAVYLCASSLMAPGELFFGEGSRLTVL.

The V and J genes are TRBV9 and TRBJ2-5; perhaps TRBD2 as D (7 bases). The germline CDR1 and CDR2 sequences are SGDLS and YYNGEE. V was shortened by 3 bases and J by 1 base, with 10 bases between the two germline ends. The CDR3 is 14 amino acids. The CDR3 DNA is TGTGCCAGCAGCGGAGGGGGGGCCCAAGAGACCCAGTACTTC. The encoded protein is CASSGGGAQETQYF.

The chain joins TRBV19 to TRBJ2-1; 7 bases line up with TRBD2. Germline assignment: CDR1 LNHDA and CDR2 SQIVND (reference sequence). The CDR3 length is 15 residues. V was clipped by 3 bases and J by 10 bases; unmatched bases: 12. CDR3 amino acids: CASSMGGLIAAEQFF. CDR3 DNA: TGTGCCAGTAGTATGGGAGGGTTAATAGCGGCCGAGCAGTTCTTC.

This rearrangement joins TRBV19 to TRBJ1-6, with 7 positions matching TRBD1. Germline V gene sequence: CDR1 LNHDA, CDR2 SQIVND (reference sequence). The CDR3 sequence is 16 residues long. The V and J ends lost 5 bases and 8 bases, in that order; junction bases with no gene match: 12. The CDR3 loop reads CASSERRQGGDSPLHF. The CDR3 DNA is TGTGCCAGTAGTGAAAGACGCCAGGGGGGCGATTCACCCCTCCACTTT.

The chain is built from TRBV10-1 and TRBJ2-2; tentative D call: TRBD1 (6 bases). The CDR3 covers 14 residues. V was clipped by 7 bases and J by 7 bases, with 16 bases between them. CDR1 and CDR2 from the germline V gene are WNHNN and SYGVQD (reference sequence). CDR3: CASTQDRSGGELFF. The CDR3 DNA sequence: TGCGCCAGCACTCAAGACAGGTCTGGCGGGGAGCTGTTTTTT.

This clone was observed a handful of times. This chain joins TRBV10-3 and TRBJ2-5, with TRBD1 matching 7 bases. The CDR3 sequence is 14 residues long. Germline values: CDR1 ENHRY, CDR2 SYGVKD. The trim removed 6 bases at V and 1 base at J, leaving 5 bases unmatched. This CDR3 reads CAISAGGGQETQYF. DNA of the CDR3: TGTGCCATCAGCGCAGGGGGTGGCCAAGAGACCCAGTACTTC.

This chain connects TRBV5-4 to TRBJ1-1; TRBD1 might be the D (6 bases). V lost 2 bases, J lost 11 bases, and 13 bases lay in between. The CDR3 runs to 12 residues. Germline lookup yields CDR1 SGHNT and CDR2 YYREEE (reference sequence). The CDR3, as DNA: TGTGCCAGCAGCTTCGGGACAACTGTGGCTTTCTTT. Encoded protein: CASSFGTTVAFF.

This chain connects TRBV27 to TRBJ2-1; D is unclear. The CDR3 is 15 residues long. The V end was cut by 4 bases, the J end by 1 base, with 11 bases between. Per the germline V gene, CDR1 is MNHEY and CDR2 is SMNVEV (reference sequence). The CDR3 spells CASSSIPLSYNEQFF. The CDR3 DNA sequence: TGTGCCAGCAGTTCTATTCCTCTTTCCTACAATGAGCAGTTCTTC.

This sequence joins TRBV4-1 and TRBJ2-3; 8 bases map to TRBD2. This CDR3 contains 15 residues. Germline CDR1 is MGHRA and CDR2 is YSYEKL. Trimming at V came to 2 bases and at J to 10 bases, leaving 11 bases not matched to a gene. The CDR3 here is CASSQSPGLVQAQYF. The CDR3 DNA follows: TGCGCCAGCAGCCAATCGCCGGGACTAGTTCAGGCGCAGTATTTT.

This chain joins TRBV6-5 and TRBJ1-5; unclear D gene. This CDR3 spans 11 amino acids. Germline loops: CDR1 MNHEY, CDR2 SVGAGI. Trimming left V 7 bases short and J 5 bases short, with 6 bases between. The CDR3 bases are TGTGCCAGCAACTCCGATCAGCCCCAGCATTTT. Protein: CASNSDQPQHF.

This clone came up a few times. V usage is TRBV5-4 and J usage is TRBJ2-5; 7 bases are a match to TRBD1. The CDR3 consists of 14 residues. Losses at the gene ends were 0 bases for V and 1 base for J; bases not matched to a gene: 0. Germline values: CDR1 SGHNT, CDR2 YYREEE (reference sequence). CDR3 sequence (DNA): TGTGCCAGCAGCTTGGGACAGGGCCAAGAGACCCAGTACTTC. As protein: CASSLGQGQETQYF.

The chain joins TRBV2 to TRBJ2-2, with TRBD2 matching 14 bases. This CDR3 has 19 residues. The V gene end was trimmed by 1 base and the J gene end by 5 bases; junction bases not matched to a gene: 9. Germline V gene sequence: CDR1 SNHLY, CDR2 FYNNEI. CDR3 residues: CASSEEGLAGAFPTGELFF. Written as DNA, the CDR3 is TGTGCCAGCAGTGAAGAGGGACTAGCGGGAGCATTCCCAACCGGGGAGCTGTTTTTT.

The chain recombines TRBV2 with TRBJ2-1, with D perhaps matching TRBD2 (5 bases). Germline loops: CDR1 SNHLY, CDR2 FYNNEI. This CDR3 is 14 amino acids long. V was cut by 4 bases and J by 8 bases, with 15 bases left in between. The CDR3 coding sequence is TGTGCCAGCAGTGGCCCCGGGGATGGCTATGAGCAGTTCTTC. Its translation: CASSGPGDGYEQFF.

The chain has TRBV28 and TRBJ2-4, with 8 bases that match TRBD2. Germline V lookup: CDR1 MDHEN, CDR2 SYDVKM. The CDR3 consists of 16 residues. J was trimmed by 8 bases and V by 7 bases; bases with no gene match: 16. CDR3 sequence reads: CASIASGGDLRYIQYF. CDR3 bases: TGTGCCAGCATAGCAAGCGGGGGAGATTTGAGGTACATTCAGTACTTC.

The chain recombines TRBV12-3 or TRBV12-4 with TRBJ1-2; a possible D gene is TRBD1 (6 bases). The CDR3 runs to 13 residues. The V and J ends lost 3 bases and 8 bases respectively, with 13 bases between them. The CDR3, as DNA: TGTGCCAGCAGTTTGTCAGGGGCGGGCGGCTACACCTTC. Residues: CASSLSGAGGYTF.

This sequence joins TRBV5-5 and TRBJ1-3; D gene uncertain. The CDR3 extends over 14 amino acids. The V and J ends lost 4 bases and 2 bases respectively, with 10 bases between them. Germline CDR1 is SGHKS and CDR2 is YYEKEE (reference sequence). Written as DNA, the CDR3 is TGTGCCAGCAGCCCGGCGACAACTGGAAACACCATATATTTT. Translated: CASSPATTGNTIYF.

This sequence joins TRBV3-1 (or the pseudogene TRBV3-2) and TRBJ2-5; 8 bases align to TRBD2. The CDR3 runs to 12 residues. Trimming took 5 bases from V and 12 from J; bases not matched to a gene: 8. Germline values: CDR1 LGHDT, CDR2 YNNKEL (reference sequence). This CDR3 is CASSMSGGHKYF. The DNA for the CDR3 is TGTGCCAGCAGCATGAGCGGGGGACACAAGTACTTC.

This clone is a singleton in its sample. The chain carries TRBV7-3 and TRBJ1-1; 8 nucleotides match TRBD1. V was clipped by 5 bases and J by 5 bases; unmatched bases: 4. There are 13 residues in the CDR3. In germline, CDR1 is SGHTA, CDR2 FQGTGA. The CDR3 region is CASSPDRDTEAFF. The CDR3 DNA follows: TGTGCCAGCAGCCCGGACAGGGATACTGAAGCTTTCTTT.

This chain links TRBV27 with TRBJ2-3; D is unclear. V lost 3 bases to trimming and J lost 8 bases, with 6 bases between them. The CDR3 sequence is 11 residues long. The V gene's germline CDR1 is MNHEY and CDR2 SMNVEV (reference sequence). Written as DNA, the CDR3 is TGTGCCAGCAGTTTCCTCTTTACGCAGTATTTT. Its protein product is CASSFLFTQYF.

This clone showed up just a few times. The CDR3 reads CASRQGGGNTIYF. The CDR3 DNA reads TGCGCCAGCAGACAGGGGGGCGGAAACACCATATATTTT. This chain uses TRBV10-2 with TRBJ1-3; 8 bases are shared with TRBD1. CDR1 WSHSY and CDR2 SAAADI come from the germline V gene. The CDR3 runs 13 residues. J gave up 4 bases and V 6 bases, and 2 bases lay outside the gene matches.